The 2 T cell receptor beta chains in this list originate from one sample, sequenced in a study of OX40 agonist ivuxolimab in advanced cancers. Profiled with immunoSEQ multiplex PCR; TCRdb holds only in-frame clones, not every one. The sample has tens of thousands of clones, roughly 90% seen once; the top ten hold roughly 0.98%. The sample was CD4+ or CD8+ T cells sorted from blood, taken in a trial of the OX40 agonist ivuxolimab. The receptor source for this set is an adult with an advanced solid tumor such as melanoma, head and neck, liver or kidney cancer.

The V call is TRBV6-5, the J call TRBJ2-1; possible D gene TRBD1, 5 bases. Germline V gene lookup returns CDR1 MNHEY and CDR2 SVGAGI. CDR3 size: 15 residues. Trimming cost V 5 bases and J 3 bases, with 14 bases left between them. CDR3 sequence (DNA): TGTGCCAGCAGTCCAGGGCATTCCCTCTACAATGAGCAGTTCTTC. This translates into CASSPGHSLYNEQFF.

This chain links TRBV6-4 with TRBJ2-7; TRBD1 aligns across 10 bases. Germline V gives CDR1 MRHNA, CDR2 SNTAGT. The CDR3 covers 19 residues. The J segment lost 4 bases and the V segment lost 0 bases, leaving 15 bases of the junction unmatched. CDR3 sequence reads: CASSDSRSLWTGGRYEQYF. Here the CDR3 DNA reads TGTGCCAGCAGTGACTCGAGAAGTCTTTGGACAGGGGGGCGTTACGAGCAGTACTTC.